The rows below give T cell receptor beta chains drawn from one sample of a study of T cells in tumors after PD-1 blockade. Clones were sequenced by immunoSEQ multiplex PCR, and TCRdb holds only the in-frame ones, with some missing. The data show several thousand clones, around 74% seen once. This specimen consisted of tumor tissue, obtained after anti-PD-1 treatment. These receptor sequences come from a human donor with basal cell carcinoma. Both conserved end residues are part of each CDR3. Fields, in order: J gene, V gene, D gene, clone size, CDR3 DNA, CDR3 protein. The D gene is left open where the match is weak. A row's size may be missing; if present it is once, few, many or a size class.

TRBJ1-5,TRBV7-9,-,-,TGTGCCAGCAGCTTAGACGCGCAGCCCCAGCATTTT,CASSLDAQPQHF
TRBJ1-6,TRBV11-3,-,-,TGTGCCAGCAGCTTAGACGGGAACTCACCCCTCCACTTT,CASSLDGNSPLHF
TRBJ2-1,TRBV11-2,TRBD2,medium-sized,TGTGCCAGCAGCTTAGTGGCCCAGCGGGGGGCGTCCTACAATGAGCAGTTCTTC,CASSLVAQRGASYNEQFF
TRBJ1-1,TRBV3-1/TRBV3-2,-,-,TGTGCCAGCAGCGGAGGACTTAGGACTGAAGCTTTCTTT,CASSGGLRTEAFF
TRBJ2-1,TRBV6-4,-,medium-sized,TGTGCCAGCAGTGACTCGCGAGTTCACGAGCAGTTCTTC,CASSDSRVHEQFF
TRBJ1-6,TRBV18,-,few,TGTGCCAGCTCACCAGGGGTCAATTCACCCCTCCACTTT,CASSPGVNSPLHF
TRBJ1-5,TRBV6-5,-,-,TGTGCCAGCAGCCGGGAGCCTGGCAATCAGCCCCAGCATTTT,CASSREPGNQPQHF
TRBJ1-2,TRBV10-2,-,-,TGCGCCAGCAGTGATACGGGAAGTATAGCTGGCTACACCTTC,CASSDTGSIAGYTF
TRBJ2-7,TRBV19,-,-,TGTGCCAGTAGTATAGAGCTAGCGAACTACGAGCAGTACTTC,CASSIELANYEQYF
TRBJ2-1,TRBV28,-,-,TGTGCCAGCAGAAAAATAGTCTACAATGAGCAGTTCTTC,CASRKIVYNEQFF
TRBJ2-7,TRBV28,TRBD2,-,TGTGCCAGCAGTTCGCCCTATAGCGGGAAGGCGCCCTACGAGCAGTACTTC,CASSSPYSGKAPYEQYF
TRBJ1-4,TRBV2,TRBD1,-,TGTGCCAGCAGTGGACGACAGGGGATCGGTGAAAAACTGTTTTTT,CASSGRQGIGEKLFF
TRBJ2-2,TRBV18,-,-,TGTGCCAGCTCACCAGGGGTGCGAAACACCGGGGAGCTGTTTTTT,CASSPGVRNTGELFF
TRBJ1-2,TRBV28,TRBD1,few,TGTGCCAGCAGTGCCTTTCGGACAGGGGGGAGTTATGGCTACACCTTC,CASSAFRTGGSYGYTF
TRBJ2-6,TRBV2,-,medium-sized,TGTGCCAGCAGTGGGTGGAGGACCCTCTCTGGGGCCAACGTCCTGACTTTC,CASSGWRTLSGANVLTF
TRBJ1-5,TRBV7-9,-,once,TGTGCCAGCAGCTTAGAAGCGGAAGAGGGCTCAAATCAGCCCCAGCATTTT,CASSLEAEEGSNQPQHF
TRBJ2-3,TRBV19,TRBD2,-,TGTGCCAGTAGTATCAGACTAGCGGGAGTTACGGGGACAGATACGCAGTATTTT,CASSIRLAGVTGTDTQYF
TRBJ1-6,TRBV5-1,-,-,TGCGCCAGCAGCTTGGCTGGTGACACTGTCGAAGTTAATTCACCCCTCCACTTT,CASSLAGDTVEVNSPLHF
TRBJ2-1,TRBV10-1,-,-,TGCGCCAGCAGGCTACAGGGCGACACTGAGCAGTTCTTC,CASRLQGDTEQFF
TRBJ1-1,TRBV6-4,-,medium-sized,TGTGCCAGCAGTGACTCGCCGATGACTGAAGCTTTCTTT,CASSDSPMTEAFF
TRBJ2-1,TRBV9,TRBD2,-,TGTGCCAGCAGCAGCGCGGGAGGGCCAAGTGAGCAGTTCTTC,CASSSAGGPSEQFF
TRBJ1-2,TRBV20-1,-,-,TGCAGTGCTAGTAAGGGGAATACTAACTATGGCTACACCTTC,CSASKGNTNYGYTF
TRBJ2-7,TRBV4-2,-,medium-sized,TGTGCCAGCAGCCAGCAAAGGACGGGAAGCTACGAGCAGTACTTC,CASSQQRTGSYEQYF
TRBJ1-1,TRBV10-3,TRBD1,-,TGTGCCGCTGTCGACAGGGGCCATCCAGACACTGAAGCTTTCTTT,CAAVDRGHPDTEAFF
TRBJ2-2,TRBV23-1,-,-,TGCGCCAGCAGTCCGAAACCGCTGGGGGCGACGAACACCGGGGAGCTGTTTTTT,CASSPKPLGATNTGELFF
TRBJ2-2,TRBV7-3,TRBD2,-,TGTGCCAGCAGCTTAATGGGAGCTAGCGGGAGTTCCTCCCGGGAGCTGTTTTTT,CASSLMGASGSSSRELFF
TRBJ2-1,TRBV19,TRBD2,-,TGTGCCAGCCGCAGGGGGGGGGCTAGCGGGAACCTCTACAATGAGCAGTTCTTC,CASRRGGASGNLYNEQFF
TRBJ2-5,TRBV5-6,TRBD1,-,TGTGCCAGCAGCTTGCCAGGGGGCCAAGGAGAGACCCAGTACTTC,CASSLPGGQGETQYF
TRBJ2-2,TRBV9,-,-,TGTGCCAGCAATTCCGGACAGCCGAACACCGGGGAGCTGTTTTTT,CASNSGQPNTGELFF
TRBJ2-2,TRBV10-3,-,-,TGTGCCATCAATGCGGGGGCCCTAAACGGGGAGCTGTTTTTT,CAINAGALNGELFF
TRBJ1-4,TRBV30,TRBD1,-,TGTGCCTGGCAGGGGGCGACTAATGAAAAACTGTTTTTT,CAWQGATNEKLFF
TRBJ1-1,TRBV5-6,-,few,TGTGCCAGCAGCCCCGGGGCATGGCGAGAAGCTTTCTTT,CASSPGAWREAFF
TRBJ2-7,TRBV28,-,-,TGTGCCAGCAGTTTATTTCGGGGGAGAGGGGAGCAGTACTTC,CASSLFRGRGEQYF
TRBJ2-5,TRBV19,TRBD2,-,TGTGCCAGTAGTATGACTAGCCGGGAGACCCAGTACTTC,CASSMTSRETQYF